Here is one TCR beta chain with its context. The data originate from a study of T cell changes during pregnancy in multiple sclerosis. Libraries were prepared by immunoSEQ multiplex PCR; TCRdb keeps only in-frame clonotypes and omits some of them. Of about 73,000 clones listed, around 90% are singletons. The CDR3 has 15 residues. With 1 base removed from V and 6 bases from J, the gap between germline ends came to 16 bases. The germline V gene has CDR1 SGHTA and CDR2 FQGNSA. The source material was peripheral blood, sampled in the second trimester of pregnancy. J is TRBJ2-7 and V is TRBV7-2; D is perhaps TRBD1 (7 bases). This sequence was found in a female donor in good health, enrolled as a control in a pregnancy study. Here the CDR3 reads CASSLVQGGIGEQYF. The DNA of the CDR3 is TGTGCCAGCAGCTTAGTCCAGGGGGGCATCGGCGAGCAGTACTTC.